Given below is one TCR beta chain in context. Its cognate antigen has yet to be identified. No clone much larger than this one lies a single base away; base qualities are absent. Library preparation employed the immunoSEQ multiplex PCR assay. For the multiplex PCR, a mixture combining 60 forward primers for TCR Vbeta segments and 13 reverse primers for TCR Jbeta segments was used. Amplification of the CDR3 region of rearranged TCR beta genes was performed with a multiplex PCR assay on genomic DNA. The amplified TCR beta libraries were sequenced on the Illumina HiSeq System as 87-base-pair reads. As for the authors' bioinformatics: In a later analysis, 80 million or so unique TCR beta chains were counted across the roughly 670 repertoires, and around 10 million of these chains were shared by at least two donors. Raw reads were error-corrected and collapsed into unique sequences by a nearest-neighbor algorithm in which closely related sequences were merged to remove PCR and sequencing errors. Alignment of CDR3 sequences to IMGT reference sequences was used to assign V, D and J gene segments. For a sequence to be retained, at least a six-nucleotide match to both a V gene segment and a J gene segment was required. Rearrangements were classified as productive when the CDR3 lacked stop codons and remained in frame with V and J, and all other rearrangements were classified as non-productive. Following IMGT convention, CDR3 was defined as the stretch from the second conserved V-encoded cysteine to the conserved J-encoded phenylalanine. Sequences without an unambiguous match to a single V gene segment were excluded from the earlier analysis of approximately 560 of the donors. In an earlier analysis of more than 500 of the donors, a V segment was called functional when productive rearrangements were above 56.7%, and segregating when the standard deviation between donors exceeded 5%. A statistical classification framework was developed to diagnose cytomegalovirus status using the catalog of TCR beta chain sequences. In a later analysis, V and J genes were assigned by comparing TCR nucleotide sequences against IMGT/GENE-DB human TR gene sequences. The TCRdist pipeline was used in a later analysis to assign CDR3 sequences and most-parsimonious VDJ recombination scenarios. A later analysis defined each TCR beta chain by its CDR3 amino acid sequence plus V-gene family, and excluded reads lacking a unique V-gene family. To address suspected cross-contamination and a sequencing artifact, a later analysis removed approximately 590 highly shared, low-generation-probability nucleotide sequences. In a later analysis, a clonal expansion index for each public chain was calculated from normalized within-repertoire ranks of inferred template counts. In a later analysis, generation probabilities were computed using a VDJ recombination model fitted to out-of-frame rearrangements, and the results were checked against IGoR. In a later analysis, hypergeometric tests were used to score TCR-TCR, TCR-HLA and TCR-CMV co-occurrence, with a repertoire-size bias correction applied to TCR pairs. To estimate false discovery rates, a later analysis permuted the HLA or CMV assignments 20 times. In a later analysis, co-occurring TCRs were grouped with DBSCAN, and TCRdist sequence similarity was added when clustering was performed within HLA-allele-positive subsets. Co-occurrence clustering excluded repertoires with fewer than 30,000 or more than 120,000 public chains, plus five with anomalous nucleotide sharing. TCRdb's version of the immuneACCESS table is confined to in-frame rearrangements and falls short of the full clone set. An unresolved V gene accounts for under half of the shortfall where checked; the remainder is of unknown origin. The V and J calls and clone size are taken from that table; D and trimming were inferred from the DNA. A total of about 250,000 clones appear in this sample, roughly two thirds of them only once. The ten largest clones represent around 2% of the sample.

In total, approximately 690 healthy bone marrow donors made up the cohort. At the time of sampling, every cohort member was nominally healthy, though immune exposures that went unrecorded were likely present. The donor tested CMV seronegative and was one of the 352 seronegative cohort members. A peripheral blood sample was collected from each donor, and TCR beta sequencing was performed on peripheral blood mononuclear cells. Genomic DNA was extracted from the blood cell samples with the Qiagen DNeasy Blood Extraction Kit. The entry originates in a study of cytomegalovirus exposure and HLA in healthy donors (dated by TCRdb to the late 2010s). Turning to the overall study: According to an earlier analysis of a few hundred of the donors, some 180 million T cells yielded 117 million unique TCR beta sequences and about 280 Gb of sequence data. An early release covering roughly 600 HLA-typed donors comprised approximately 290 gigabases of sequencing data and around 80 million unique TCR sequences. The genetic ancestry cluster associated with self-reported Caucasian donors included about four fifths of the approximately 410 genotyped donors. The study aimed to test whether signatures of past pathogen exposure could be identified by cataloging public T cell receptors. The study profiled the T cell repertoires of fewer than 850 subjects by immunosequencing and related them to cytomegalovirus serostatus. In addition to the first cohort of roughly 670 subjects, a separate validation cohort of over 90 different subjects was used. To predict cytomegalovirus infection status, the study combined high-throughput TCR immunosequencing, statistical association of individual TCRs with disease status, and machine learning. A later analysis re-examined previously published TCR beta repertoires from around 670 donors and added high-resolution HLA genotyping to investigate patterns of TCR occurrence. In the later analysis, no new phenotypic data were used to find candidate immune exposures; instead, reliance was placed on TCR beta sequences and their occurrence across donors. To decide whether each TCR beta V gene segment behaved as functional or pseudogenic, an earlier analysis of some 600 of the donors relied on high-throughput TCR beta sequencing. Donor age, sex, ethnicity and CMV serostatus were collected together with the repertoire data. A later genetic analysis used genome-wide SNP genotypes for about 60% of the roughly 670 donors, treating that subset as a discovery cohort. Every discovery cohort repertoire had been produced on one sequencing platform. Class I and class II HLA loci were covered by the typing at four-digit resolution. Typing coverage differed by locus: A, B, C, DRB1 and DQB1 were typed in about 620-630 donors, DQA1 in approximately 520, DPA1 in 606, and DPB1 in just under 490. A few DR-DQ haplotypes were treated as single units for association and clustering because of strong linkage in the cohort. On average, roughly 240,000 unique TCR beta nucleotide sequences were sequenced per donor among a few hundred genotyped donors of the cohort, with roughly 18% of those sequences being non-productive.

What the study reported, not specific to this receptor: Compared with equally common non-associated chains, HLA-associated TCR beta chains in a later analysis were more clonally expanded and had lower generation probabilities. The authors suggested that the approach could potentially be extended to other disease states and immunological phenotypes. In an earlier analysis of roughly 500 of the donors, most TCR beta V segments appeared in productive rearrangements about 87% or about 30% of the time, broadly matching IMGT annotations. A few of the identified cytomegalovirus-associated TCR beta chains were confirmed in vitro to be specific for cytomegalovirus antigens. A cluster of highly shared sequence variants was judged likely to be a technical artifact of the sequencing pipeline. Linkage disequilibrium might explain the correlated functional status among segregating V segments, but an unknown experimental factor could not be ruled out. A later genetic analysis associated a missense DCLRE1C variant with V-gene and J-gene trimming of TCR beta chains, and an independent cohort replicated the association. When HLA alleles, especially DR and DQ, strongly co-occurred, TCR associations were difficult to assign to individual alleles. Specific HLA alleles were associated with over 15,000 TCR beta sequences at a false discovery rate of 0.05 in a later analysis. In a later genetic analysis, fewer N-insertions in productive TCRs were reported among donors in an Asian-associated ancestry cluster than the 666-donor mean. Most CMV-associated TCR beta chains appeared to be HLA-restricted in a later analysis, and the HLA associations seemed to be driven largely by CMV exposure. In a later analysis, TCR association rates were found to vary across HLA loci, with the most associated TCRs seen for DRB1 alleles and the fewest for HLA-C alleles. Because counts were too low, roughly 18 rarely observed V segments, including chromosome 9 orphons, were left out of the earlier analysis of about 500 of the donors. In this cohort, only TCR beta chains were sequenced, and detectable features were limited by the absence of alpha or paired-chain data. A further reported finding was that TCR beta sequences accurately predicted the HLA-A and HLA-B alleles for most subjects in the first cohort. A total of fewer than 200 TCR beta chains were listed by the study as associated with cytomegalovirus. Several of the top co-occurrence clusters appeared to be linked to parvovirus B19, influenza, CMV and Epstein-Barr virus, according to a later analysis. The presence/absence analyses assumed that sequencing depth was roughly uniform across donors, and that assumption may not be true. In both the original and validation cohorts, the classifier was reported to diagnose cytomegalovirus status with high specificity and sensitivity. Across donors, most TCR sequences were observed very rarely, whereas some public TCRs were present in many individuals. Because some donors lacked HLA typing at each locus, the association tests relied only on the typed subset. Immune exposure information for the cohort was limited to CMV serostatus.

The receptor comes from a female donor in good health and CMV-seronegative. Sequencing was performed on PBMCs.

The CDR3 corresponds to CATSREGRGSSYNEQFF. The nucleotides are TGTGCCACCAGCAGAGAAGGCAGGGGAAGCTCCTACAATGAGCAGTTCTTC. The sequence joins TRBV15 to TRBJ2-1; a tentative D match to TRBD1 spans 6 bases. CDR1 and CDR2 are drawn from the germline V gene (reference sequence): LNHNV, YYDKDF. Its CDR3 holds 17 amino acids, cysteine through phenylalanine. Only the CDR3 region is kept as DNA, spanning 51 bases read in frame from base 1. V is reduced by 0 bases and J by 0 bases, leaving a spacing of 12 bases between them.